These T cell receptor beta chains were read from a single sample in a study of blood T cell repertoires in COVID-19. Generated by immunoSEQ multiplex PCR, the TCRdb table keeps only in-frame clones and is missing some. The sample shows 70,000 to 85,000 clones, approximately 78% of them seen only once. Sequenced material: peripheral blood. These receptors were obtained from a woman at least 80 years old with acute or convalescent COVID-19. CDR3s include the opening cysteine and the closing phenylalanine or tryptophan. The D gene is left open where the match is weak. Not every row has a clone size; where given, it reads once, few, many or a size class.

clone_size: -; d_call: -; j_call: TRBJ1-3; v_call: TRBV5-4; cdr3_nt: TGTGCCAGCAGCTGGCCCGAGGGGGACTCTGGAAACACCATATATTTT; cdr3_aa: CASSWPEGDSGNTIYF
clone_size: once; d_call: -; j_call: TRBJ1-1; v_call: TRBV19; cdr3_nt: TGTGCCAGTAGTGCGGGGGTGAACACTGAAGCTTTCTTT; cdr3_aa: CASSAGVNTEAFF
clone_size: -; d_call: TRBD1; j_call: TRBJ1-2; v_call: TRBV10-3; cdr3_nt: TGTGCCATCAGTGGTATACAGGGGGCCGGGTATGGCTACACCTTC; cdr3_aa: CAISGIQGAGYGYTF
clone_size: -; d_call: -; j_call: TRBJ1-1; v_call: TRBV23-1; cdr3_nt: TGCGCCAGCAGTCAATCGATCGGTTCTGAAGCTTTCTTT; cdr3_aa: CASSQSIGSEAFF
clone_size: -; d_call: TRBD2; j_call: TRBJ2-5; v_call: TRBV30; cdr3_nt: TGTGCCTGGAGTGTACAGCGGGGGAACTTAGAGACCCAGTACTTC; cdr3_aa: CAWSVQRGNLETQYF
clone_size: -; d_call: -; j_call: TRBJ2-5; v_call: TRBV4-1; cdr3_nt: TGCGCCAGCAGCCAAGATATTGACCACTCCGGGAAGACCCAGTACTTC; cdr3_aa: CASSQDIDHSGKTQYF
clone_size: -; d_call: TRBD1; j_call: TRBJ2-4; v_call: TRBV10-3; cdr3_nt: TGTGCCATCAGTGAGTCGAACCAGGGGGACATTCAGTACTTC; cdr3_aa: CAISESNQGDIQYF
clone_size: -; d_call: -; j_call: TRBJ2-1; v_call: TRBV5-1; cdr3_nt: TGCGCCAGCAGCTTGGAAGTGAGCTCCTACAATGAGCAGTTCTTC; cdr3_aa: CASSLEVSSYNEQFF
clone_size: -; d_call: -; j_call: TRBJ1-1; v_call: TRBV12-3/TRBV12-4; cdr3_nt: TGTGCCAGCAGTTTACAGGGTGACACTGAAGCTTTCTTT; cdr3_aa: CASSLQGDTEAFF
clone_size: few; d_call: TRBD2; j_call: TRBJ2-7; v_call: TRBV10-1; cdr3_nt: TGCGCCAGCGAGAGGCAAGCGGGGGGCTCCTACGAGCAGTACTTC; cdr3_aa: CASERQAGGSYEQYF
clone_size: once; d_call: TRBD2; j_call: TRBJ2-2; v_call: TRBV4-3; cdr3_nt: TGCGCCAGCAGCCAGCCGAGAGCGGGGGGCACCGGGGAGCTGTTTTTT; cdr3_aa: CASSQPRAGGTGELFF
clone_size: -; d_call: TRBD1; j_call: TRBJ1-6; v_call: TRBV6-2/TRBV6-3; cdr3_nt: TGTGCCAGCAGTACCGGACAGGTCAAGAATTCACCCCTCCACTTT; cdr3_aa: CASSTGQVKNSPLHF
clone_size: few; d_call: TRBD1; j_call: TRBJ1-3; v_call: TRBV18; cdr3_nt: TGTGCCAGCTCACCGGACAGGACTGGAAACACCATATATTTT; cdr3_aa: CASSPDRTGNTIYF
clone_size: -; d_call: -; j_call: TRBJ2-5; v_call: TRBV10-3; cdr3_nt: TGTGCCATCAGGGTCCAGTCGCAGGAGACCCAGTACTTC; cdr3_aa: CAIRVQSQETQYF
clone_size: once; d_call: -; j_call: TRBJ1-1; v_call: TRBV19; cdr3_nt: TGTGCCAGTACCCCCGGGGACTCCCTGAACACTGAAGCTTTCTTT; cdr3_aa: CASTPGDSLNTEAFF
clone_size: once; d_call: TRBD1; j_call: TRBJ2-1; v_call: TRBV7-2; cdr3_nt: TGTGCCAGCAGCCCCCAGGGGATTACAGGGGGGAATGAGCAGTTCTTC; cdr3_aa: CASSPQGITGGNEQFF
clone_size: -; d_call: TRBD1; j_call: TRBJ2-2; v_call: TRBV10-3; cdr3_nt: TGTGCCATCAGTGTGGGGGCACAGGGGGCCGGCGGGGAGCTGTTTTTT; cdr3_aa: CAISVGAQGAGGELFF
clone_size: -; d_call: TRBD1; j_call: TRBJ1-2; v_call: TRBV2; cdr3_nt: TGTGCCAGCAGAACCAGTACAGGGGGCGGACGAGGCTACACCTTC; cdr3_aa: CASRTSTGGGRGYTF
clone_size: -; d_call: TRBD2; j_call: TRBJ2-7; v_call: TRBV7-2; cdr3_nt: TGTGCCAGCAGCTTTGAGACGAGCGGGGTTTCCTACGAGCAGTACTTC; cdr3_aa: CASSFETSGVSYEQYF